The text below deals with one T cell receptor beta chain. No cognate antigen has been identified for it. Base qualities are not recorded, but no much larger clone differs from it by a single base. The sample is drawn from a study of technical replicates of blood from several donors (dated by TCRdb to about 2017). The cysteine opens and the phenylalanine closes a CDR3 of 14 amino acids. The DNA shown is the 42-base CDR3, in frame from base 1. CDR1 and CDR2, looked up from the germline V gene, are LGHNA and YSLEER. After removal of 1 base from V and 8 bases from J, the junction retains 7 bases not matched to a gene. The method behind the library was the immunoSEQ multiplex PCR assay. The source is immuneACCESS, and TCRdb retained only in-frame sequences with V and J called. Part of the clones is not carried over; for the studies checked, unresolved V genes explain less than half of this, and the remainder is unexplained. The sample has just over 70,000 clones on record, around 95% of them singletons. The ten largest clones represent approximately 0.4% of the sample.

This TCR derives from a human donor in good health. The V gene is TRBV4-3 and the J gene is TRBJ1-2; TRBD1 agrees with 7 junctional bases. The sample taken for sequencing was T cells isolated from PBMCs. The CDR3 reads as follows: CASSQVGTDQGYTF. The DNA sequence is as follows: TGCGCCAGCAGCCAAGTTGGGACAGACCAGGGCTACACCTTC.